A single sample is the source of the 16 T cell receptor beta chains below, sequenced in a study of response to subunit inactivated influenza vaccine. Each CDR3 protein gets one entry after TCRdb re-called the RT-PCR reads with MiXCR. The sample consists of around 300,000 distinct CDR3 sequences, roughly 20% of them appearing once. The sample here was PBMCs from blood, taken 21 months after vaccination. These receptors were collected from a man between 50 and 70 years old who received an inactivated influenza vaccine.

This chain links TRBV20-1 with TRBJ2-7; D remains unclear. Looked up from germline, CDR1 is DFQATT and CDR2 is SNEGSKA (reference sequence). The CDR3 is 14 residues long. The CDR3 reads CSMNGWARSGEQYF. The DNA of the CDR3 is TGCAGCATGAACGGATGGGCAAGATCCGGCGAGCAGTACTTC.

The V gene is TRBV9, the J gene TRBJ1-3; D perhaps matches TRBD1 (5 bases). Trimming removed 0 bases at V and 3 bases at J, with 7 bases between. There are 14 residues in the CDR3. Germline loops: CDR1 SGDLS, CDR2 YYNGEE. CDR3 coding DNA: TGTGCCAGCAGCGTAGCGGGGCATGGAAACACCATATATTTT. Translating it yields CASSVAGHGNTIYF.

In this sample, this clonotype turned up a few times. The V and J genes are TRBV20-1 and TRBJ2-3; D is unresolved. V lost 0 bases and J lost 5, with 9 bases in between. Germline V gene data show CDR1 as DFQATT and CDR2 as SNEGSKA (reference sequence). This CDR3 contains 13 residues. CDR3 sequence: CSARDVGKDTQYF. The CDR3 DNA sequence: TGCAGTGCTAGAGATGTAGGCAAAGATACGCAGTATTTT.

This clonotype has more than one count but fewer than ten. The rearrangement joins TRBV6-1 to TRBJ1-5, with D possibly TRBD1 on 6 matching bases. With 6 bases removed from V and 9 bases from J, the gap between germline ends came to 15 bases. The CDR3 loop spans 13 amino acids. CDR1 and CDR2 (germline): MNHNS, SASEGT. The CDR3 spells CASSPTGPMPQHF. CDR3 DNA: TGTGCCAGCAGCCCCACAGGGCCTATGCCCCAGCATTTT.

The chain employs TRBV4-3 and TRBJ2-1, with 9 bases that match TRBD1. Germline CDR1 is LGHNA and CDR2 is YSLEER. This CDR3 is built from 17 residues. V dropped 2 bases and J dropped 2; count of bases not matched to a gene: 7. The chain's CDR3 is CASSQSLGQGPYNEQFF. The CDR3 DNA reads TGCGCCAGCAGCCAATCACTGGGACAGGGTCCCTACAATGAGCAGTTCTTC.

V gene TRBV29-1 combines with J gene TRBJ1-2; 12 positions match TRBD1. Unmatched junction bases numbered 2, after V lost 7 bases and J lost 2 bases. The CDR3 runs 13 residues. The germline gives CDR1 SQVTM, CDR2 ANQGSEA. The CDR3: CSAGTGGNYGYTF. The CDR3 coding sequence is TGCAGCGCAGGGACAGGGGGCAACTATGGCTACACCTTC.

This sequence joins TRBV4-3 and TRBJ1-5; D ambiguous. CDR1 and CDR2 from the germline V gene are LGHNA and YSLEER. Trimming pared 0 bases from V and 5 bases from J, leaving 5 bases between. This CDR3 comprises 13 residues. The CDR3 nucleotides read TGCGCCAGCAGCCAAGATCCTGATCAGCCCCAGCATTTT. The encoded protein is CASSQDPDQPQHF.

The sample holds a few counts of this clonotype. V gene TRBV20-1 combines with J gene TRBJ2-4; 9 bases are shared with TRBD1. The J segment lost 0 bases and the V segment lost 1 base, leaving 4 bases of the junction unmatched. This CDR3 contains 16 residues. Germline CDR1 DFQATT, CDR2 SNEGSKA (reference sequence). The DNA for the CDR3 is TGCAGTGCTAGAGCCACAGGGGGCCCAGCCAAAAACATTCAGTACTTC. It specifies CSARATGGPAKNIQYF.

The chain carries TRBV10-1 and TRBJ2-7, with D hard to call. CDR3 length equals 15 residues. V shed 0 bases and J shed 3 bases, with 12 bases lying between them. The V gene's germline CDR1 is WNHNN and CDR2 SYGVQD (reference sequence). The CDR3 nucleotides read TGCGCCAGCAGTGAGTCTCCAGTTCGAGACTACGAGCAGTACTTC. It specifies CASSESPVRDYEQYF.

This clonotype was seen at least ten times. This chain connects TRBV12-3 or TRBV12-4 to TRBJ1-6, with 9 bases that match TRBD1. The CDR3 has 17 amino acids. V lost 2 bases to trimming and J lost 6 bases; unmatched junction nucleotides: 8. The CDR3 loop reads CASSLWSGQGFNSPLHF. The CDR3, as DNA: TGTGCCAGCAGTTTATGGTCGGGACAGGGTTTTAATTCACCCCTCCACTTT.

This rearrangement joins TRBV7-3 to TRBJ2-1; unclear D gene. This CDR3 spans 16 amino acids. The V and J ends lost 0 bases and 9 bases respectively, with 18 bases between them. The germline V gene has CDR1 SGHTA and CDR2 FQGTGA. The CDR3 is CASSLTPVPVMGEQFF. The CDR3 coding sequence is TGTGCCAGCAGCTTAACGCCGGTTCCAGTTATGGGTGAGCAGTTCTTC.

This clonotype appeared a few times. The J gene is TRBJ1-1, the V gene TRBV10-3, with 9 positions matching TRBD1. Looked up from germline, CDR1 is ENHRY and CDR2 is SYGVKD. This CDR3 has 13 residues. V shed 4 bases and J 5 bases; nucleotides not matched to a gene: 2. The CDR3 spells CAISGGTGTEAFF. In nucleotides, the CDR3 is TGTGCCATCAGTGGGGGGACAGGGACTGAAGCTTTCTTT.

The rearrangement links TRBV3-1 to TRBJ2-5; maybe TRBD2 (5 bases). Trimming cost V 1 base and J 3 bases, with 24 bases left between them. Germline CDR1 is LGHDT and CDR2 is YNNKEL (reference sequence). CDR3 size: 19 residues. The CDR3 reads CASSQVLASTTHPKETQYF. The CDR3 DNA follows: TGTGCCAGCAGCCAAGTTTTGGCTAGCACGACCCATCCAAAAGAGACCCAGTACTTC.

The chain combines TRBV12-3 or TRBV12-4 with TRBJ1-5, with 7 bases matching TRBD1. The CDR3 contains 13 residues. J gave up 9 bases and V 6 bases, and 8 bases lay outside the gene matches. This CDR3 is CASSQGGDRPQHF. In nucleotides, the CDR3 is TGTGCCAGCAGCCAAGGGGGGGACAGGCCCCAGCATTTT.

This clonotype appeared many times. This chain connects TRBV4-1 to TRBJ1-1; maybe TRBD1 (6 bases). The CDR3 runs 14 residues. Trimming removed 1 base from V and 7 bases from J, with 13 bases in between. Germline values: CDR1 MGHRA, CDR2 YSYEKL. This chain's CDR3 is CASSQVWGAFEAFF. CDR3 coding DNA: TGCGCCAGCAGCCAAGTCTGGGGGGCGTTTGAAGCTTTCTTT.

There are a few counts of this clonotype. The V and J genes are TRBV6-2 or TRBV6-3 and TRBJ2-1; D is uncertain. CDR3 length equals 12 residues. Germline CDR1 and CDR2: MNHEY and SVGEGT. V lost 6 bases and J lost 9, with 12 bases in between. CDR3 residues: CASRKLFGEQFF. The CDR3 nucleotides read TGTGCCAGCAGAAAGCTGTTCGGTGAGCAGTTCTTC.